Given below is one T cell receptor (beta chain) in context. Its antigen remains unknown. These data come from a study of T cell responses to AZD1222 COVID-19 vaccine. The CDR3 is 11 residues long. The V end lost 7 bases, the J end lost 13 bases, and 16 bases lay between the germline ends. Germline CDR1 reads SNHLY; CDR2 reads FYNNEI. Second doses at about 4 or about 12 weeks were pooled. TCRdb's copy holds only in-frame clones and misses some; the assay was immunoSEQ multiplex PCR. This sample has some 120,000 clones, with roughly 82% found just once. Study observations and caveats: Repertoire sampling occurred only after the peak T cell response. In a largely white British group with more females than males, clonal diversity was possibly underestimated. Baseline antibody screening turned up just a handful of seropositive AZD1222 recipients.

This chain joins TRBV2 and TRBJ1-2; D call uncertain. The source of this sequence is an adult who received the AZD1222 COVID-19 vaccine. Specimen: peripheral blood, collected 28 days after the second AZD1222 dose. CDR3 residues: CASTLNGGRTF. The CDR3 DNA sequence: TGTGCCAGCACCCTAAATGGAGGACGCACCTTC.